This entry concerns a single T cell receptor beta chain. Its matching antigen is unknown. The entry originates in a study of blood T cells in healthy people across ages. The authors ran a second PCR of roughly 6 to 12 cycles using a sample-barcoded 5' primer and a J-beta primer mix. A 12-random-nucleotide template-switch adaptor tagged each cDNA molecule. TCRdb passed the 5' RACE reads through MiXCR, listing each CDR3 protein once. In the table there are 980,000 or so distinct CDR3 sequences, roughly 50% of which are singletons. CDR3 size: 13 residues. V lost 8 bases to trimming and J lost 7 bases; unmatched junction nucleotides: 5. Per germline, CDR1 ENHRY and CDR2 SYGVKD. Notes on the study in general: More naive CD4+ cells and higher diversity were found in long-lived than in aged donors. Per million T cells, TCR beta diversity dropped roughly linearly as age increased.

The V gene is TRBV10-3, the J gene TRBJ1-6, with TRBD1 matching over 7 bases. The sample consisted of blood. The TCR sequence derives from a man between 25 and 39 years old in good health. The CDR3 here is CAIRQGENSPLHF. The CDR3 DNA sequence: TGTGCCATCCGACAGGGAGAGAATTCACCCCTCCACTTT.